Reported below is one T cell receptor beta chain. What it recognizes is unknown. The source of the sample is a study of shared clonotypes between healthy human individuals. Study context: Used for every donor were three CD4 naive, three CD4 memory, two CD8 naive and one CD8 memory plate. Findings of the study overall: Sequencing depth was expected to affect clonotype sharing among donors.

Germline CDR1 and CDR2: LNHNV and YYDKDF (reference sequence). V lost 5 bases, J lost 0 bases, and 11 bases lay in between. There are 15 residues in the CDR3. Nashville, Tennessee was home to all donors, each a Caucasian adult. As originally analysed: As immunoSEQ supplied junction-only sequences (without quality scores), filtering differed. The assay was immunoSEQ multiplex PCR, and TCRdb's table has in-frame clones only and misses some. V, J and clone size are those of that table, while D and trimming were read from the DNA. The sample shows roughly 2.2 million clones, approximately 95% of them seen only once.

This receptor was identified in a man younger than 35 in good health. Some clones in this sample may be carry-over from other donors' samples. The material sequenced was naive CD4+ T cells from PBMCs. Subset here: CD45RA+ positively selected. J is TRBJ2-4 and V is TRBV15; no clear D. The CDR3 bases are TGTGCCACCAGCGCGGCCTCCGGAGCCAAAAACATTCAGTACTTC. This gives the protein CATSAASGAKNIQYF.